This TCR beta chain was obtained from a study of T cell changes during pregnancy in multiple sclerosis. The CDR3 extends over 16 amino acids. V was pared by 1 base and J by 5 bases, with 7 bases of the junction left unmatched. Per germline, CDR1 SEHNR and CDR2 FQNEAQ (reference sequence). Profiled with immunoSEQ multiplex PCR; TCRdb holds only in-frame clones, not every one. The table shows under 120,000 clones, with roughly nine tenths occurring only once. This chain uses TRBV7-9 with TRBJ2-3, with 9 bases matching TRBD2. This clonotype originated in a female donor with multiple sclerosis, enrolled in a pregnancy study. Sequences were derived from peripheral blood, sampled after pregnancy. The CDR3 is CASSLESSGVRDTQYF. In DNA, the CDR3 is TGTGCCAGCAGCTTAGAGTCTAGCGGGGTAAGAGATACGCAGTATTTT.